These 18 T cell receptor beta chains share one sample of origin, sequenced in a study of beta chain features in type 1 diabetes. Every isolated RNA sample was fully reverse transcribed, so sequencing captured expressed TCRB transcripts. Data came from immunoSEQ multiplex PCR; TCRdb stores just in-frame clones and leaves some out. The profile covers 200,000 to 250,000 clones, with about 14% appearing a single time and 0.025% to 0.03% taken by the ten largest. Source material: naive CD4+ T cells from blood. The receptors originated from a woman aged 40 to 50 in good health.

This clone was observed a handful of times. The CDR3 coding sequence is TGTGCCATCAGTGAGTCGCAGGGCACCGGGGAGCTGTTTTTT. It codes for CAISESQGTGELFF. The chain carries TRBV10-3 and TRBJ2-2; perhaps TRBD1 as D (5 bases). Germline CDR1 reads ENHRY; CDR2 reads SYGVKD. V was trimmed by 0 bases and J by 4 bases, leaving 6 bases between them. The CDR3 runs 14 residues.

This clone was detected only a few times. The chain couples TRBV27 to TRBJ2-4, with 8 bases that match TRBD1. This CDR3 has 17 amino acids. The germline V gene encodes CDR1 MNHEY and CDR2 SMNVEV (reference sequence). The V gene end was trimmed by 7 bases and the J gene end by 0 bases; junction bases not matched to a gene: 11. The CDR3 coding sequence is TGTGCCAGCACTGGAACAGCCAGGGGGCTAGCCAAAAACATTCAGTACTTC. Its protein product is CASTGTARGLAKNIQYF.

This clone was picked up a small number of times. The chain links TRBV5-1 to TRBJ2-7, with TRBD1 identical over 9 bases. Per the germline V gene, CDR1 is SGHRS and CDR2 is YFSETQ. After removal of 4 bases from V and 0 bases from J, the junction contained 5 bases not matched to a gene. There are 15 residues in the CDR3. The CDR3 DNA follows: TGCGCCAGCAGCCCAACGGGACAGGGCTCCTACGAGCAGTACTTC. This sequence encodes CASSPTGQGSYEQYF.

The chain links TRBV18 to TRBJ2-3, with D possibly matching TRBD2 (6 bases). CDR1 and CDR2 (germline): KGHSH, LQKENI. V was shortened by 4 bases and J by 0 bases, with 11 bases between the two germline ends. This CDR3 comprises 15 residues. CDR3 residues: CASSLSGVSTDTQYF. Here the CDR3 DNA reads TGTGCCAGCTCACTATCGGGGGTGAGCACAGATACGCAGTATTTT.

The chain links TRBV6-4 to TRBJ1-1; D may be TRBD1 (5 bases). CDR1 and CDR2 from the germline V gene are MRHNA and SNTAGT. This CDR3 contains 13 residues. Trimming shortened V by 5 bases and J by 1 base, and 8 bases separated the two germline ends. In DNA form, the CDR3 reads TGTGCCAGCAGTCCCGGACAGAACACTGAAGCTTTCTTT. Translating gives CASSPGQNTEAFF.

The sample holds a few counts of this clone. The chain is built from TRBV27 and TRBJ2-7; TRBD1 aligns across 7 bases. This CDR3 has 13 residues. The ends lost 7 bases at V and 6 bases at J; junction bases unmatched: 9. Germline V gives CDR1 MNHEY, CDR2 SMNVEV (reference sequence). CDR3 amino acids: CASTNDRVGEQYF. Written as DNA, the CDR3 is TGTGCCAGCACCAACGACAGGGTAGGCGAGCAGTACTTC.

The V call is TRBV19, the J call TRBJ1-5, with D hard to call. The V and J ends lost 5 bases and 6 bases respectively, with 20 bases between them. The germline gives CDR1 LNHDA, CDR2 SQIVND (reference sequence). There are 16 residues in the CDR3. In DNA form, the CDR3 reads TGTGCCAGTAGTCCGGACGGAGGTTCGCGGGGTCAGCCCCAGCATTTT. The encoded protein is CASSPDGGSRGQPQHF.

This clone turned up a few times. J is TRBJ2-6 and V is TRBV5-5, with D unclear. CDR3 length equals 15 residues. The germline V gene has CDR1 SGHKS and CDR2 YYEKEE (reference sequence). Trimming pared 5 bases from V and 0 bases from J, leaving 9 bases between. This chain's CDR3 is CASRTPFSGANVLTF. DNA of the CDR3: TGTGCCAGCAGGACACCTTTCTCTGGGGCCAACGTCCTGACTTTC.

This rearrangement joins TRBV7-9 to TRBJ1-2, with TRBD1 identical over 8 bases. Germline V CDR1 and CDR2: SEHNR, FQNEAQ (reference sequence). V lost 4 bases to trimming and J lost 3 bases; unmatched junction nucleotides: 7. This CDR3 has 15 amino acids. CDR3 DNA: TGTGCCAGCAGCTCAGGACAGGGCCTAGACTATGGCTACACCTTC. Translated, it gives CASSSGQGLDYGYTF.

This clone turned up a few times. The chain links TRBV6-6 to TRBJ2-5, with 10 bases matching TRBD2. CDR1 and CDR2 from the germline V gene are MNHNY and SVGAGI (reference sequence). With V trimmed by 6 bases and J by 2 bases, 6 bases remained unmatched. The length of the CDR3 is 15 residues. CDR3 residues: CASRLSGGGQETQYF. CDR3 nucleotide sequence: TGTGCCAGCAGGTTAAGCGGGGGGGGACAAGAGACCCAGTACTTC.

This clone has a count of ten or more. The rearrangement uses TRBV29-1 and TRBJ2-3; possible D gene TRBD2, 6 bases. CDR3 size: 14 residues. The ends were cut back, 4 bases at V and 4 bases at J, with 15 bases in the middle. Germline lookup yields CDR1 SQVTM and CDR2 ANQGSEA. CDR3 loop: CSVGRGLRADTQYF. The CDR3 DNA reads TGCAGCGTTGGGAGGGGACTGCGCGCAGATACGCAGTATTTT.

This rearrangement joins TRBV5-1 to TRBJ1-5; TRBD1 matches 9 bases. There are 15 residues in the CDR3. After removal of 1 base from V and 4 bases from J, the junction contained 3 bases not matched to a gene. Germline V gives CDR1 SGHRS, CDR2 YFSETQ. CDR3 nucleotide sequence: TGCGCCAGCAGCTTGTCCGGGACAGGGAATCAGCCCCAGCATTTT. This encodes CASSLSGTGNQPQHF.

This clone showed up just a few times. The CDR3 DNA reads as TGTGCCAGCAGCATGGACAGGGGGAACACCGGGGAGCTGTTTTTT. Translated: CASSMDRGNTGELFF. The chain uses TRBV5-6 and TRBJ2-2, with 9 positions matching TRBD1. This CDR3 has 15 amino acids. V was pared by 4 bases and J by 1 base, with 2 bases of the junction left unmatched. Germline assignment: CDR1 SGHDT and CDR2 YYEEEE.

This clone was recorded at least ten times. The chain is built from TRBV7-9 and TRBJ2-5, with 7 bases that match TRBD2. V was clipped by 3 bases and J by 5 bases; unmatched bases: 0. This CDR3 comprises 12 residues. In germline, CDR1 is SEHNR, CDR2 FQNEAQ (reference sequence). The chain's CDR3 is CASSLRGETQYF. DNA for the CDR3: TGTGCCAGCAGCTTGCGGGGGGAGACCCAGTACTTC.

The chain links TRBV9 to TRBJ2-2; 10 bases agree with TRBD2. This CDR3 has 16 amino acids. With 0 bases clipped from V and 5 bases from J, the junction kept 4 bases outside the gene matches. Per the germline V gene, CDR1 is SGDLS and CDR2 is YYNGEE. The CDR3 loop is CASSVALAGPTGELFF. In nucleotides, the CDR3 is TGTGCCAGCAGCGTAGCACTAGCGGGGCCAACCGGGGAGCTGTTTTTT. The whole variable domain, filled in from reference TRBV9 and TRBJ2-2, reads DSGVTQTPKHLITATGQRVTLRCSPRSGDLSVYWYQQSLDQGLQFLIQYYNGEERAKGNILERFSAQQFPDLHSELNLSSLELGDSALYFCASSVALAGPTGELFFGEGSRLTVL.

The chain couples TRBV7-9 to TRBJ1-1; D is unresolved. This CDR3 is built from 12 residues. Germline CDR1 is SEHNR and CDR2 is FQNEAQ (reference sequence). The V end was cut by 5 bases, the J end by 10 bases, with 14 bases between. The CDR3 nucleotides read TGTGCCAGCAGCCCATGGGCACCCGGAGCTTTCTTT. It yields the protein CASSPWAPGAFF.

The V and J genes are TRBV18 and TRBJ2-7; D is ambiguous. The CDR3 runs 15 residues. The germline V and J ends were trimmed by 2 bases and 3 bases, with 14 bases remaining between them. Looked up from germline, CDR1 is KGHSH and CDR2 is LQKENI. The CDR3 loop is CASSPVSRSSYEQYF. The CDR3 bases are TGTGCCAGCTCACCAGTATCGCGGTCCAGCTACGAGCAGTACTTC.

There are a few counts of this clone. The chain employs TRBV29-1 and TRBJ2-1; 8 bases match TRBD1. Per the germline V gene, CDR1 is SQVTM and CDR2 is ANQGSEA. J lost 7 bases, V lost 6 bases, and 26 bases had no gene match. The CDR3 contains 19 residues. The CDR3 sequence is CSVRGGGNRGSGIWNEQFF. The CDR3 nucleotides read TGCAGCGTGAGGGGTGGGGGGAACAGGGGGTCAGGAATTTGGAATGAGCAGTTCTTC.